Listed here are 12 T cell receptor beta chains from one sample, sequenced in a study of CD8 T cells in Susac syndrome. Random hexamers were used to reverse transcribe the RNA input (about 0.5 to 1 ug). TCRdb reprocessed the immunoSEQ multiplex PCR reads via MiXCR and lists one record per CDR3 protein. The top ten hold roughly 0.31% of the sample, which has about 94,000 distinct CDR3 sequences, just under 95% seen once. Sequencing was done on a sample of CD4+ T cells from PBMCs. The receptor source for this set is a human donor with Susac syndrome.

This clonotype was recorded once. This chain links TRBV7-9 with TRBJ2-5, with unresolved D. The CDR3 runs 13 residues. The germline V gene encodes CDR1 SEHNR and CDR2 FQNEAQ (reference sequence). V was pared by 0 bases and J by 7 bases, with 9 bases between. The CDR3 nucleotides read TGTGCCAGCAGCTTAGCTGGGGAAGTGACCCAGTACTTC. It yields the protein CASSLAGEVTQYF.

The chain has TRBV10-3 and TRBJ2-3; no definite D call. V was pared by 3 bases and J by 6 bases, with 10 bases between. The germline CDR1 and CDR2 sequences are ENHRY and SYGVKD. The CDR3 runs 13 residues. The DNA for the CDR3 is TGTGCCATCAGTGAAAGTAGTGAGGATACGCAGTATTTT. Translated, it gives CAISESSEDTQYF.

The chain uses TRBV23-1 and TRBJ1-2, with 7 positions matching TRBD1. TRBV23-1 is placed among ORFs of uncertain function. Trimming took 8 bases from V and 1 from J; bases not matched to a gene: 4. The CDR3 has 13 amino acids. DNA for the CDR3: TGCGCCAGCGCCGGGACAGTTAACTATGGCTACACCTTC. Residues: CASAGTVNYGYTF.

The chain couples TRBV14 to TRBJ2-5, with 10 bases aligning to TRBD2. The germline CDR1 and CDR2 sequences are SGHDN and FVKESK. The CDR3 has 15 residues. Germline trimming cut 4 bases from V and 6 bases from J; bases unmatched to any gene: 8. The CDR3 reads CASSRTVAGGKTQYF. The CDR3 nucleotides are TGTGCCAGCAGCCGTACCGTAGCGGGGGGTAAGACCCAGTACTTC.

V usage is TRBV20-1 and J usage is TRBJ1-5; D remains unclear. From germline, CDR1 is DFQATT and CDR2 SNEGSKA (reference sequence). The CDR3 sequence is 13 residues long. V was clipped by 6 bases and J by 2 bases, with 11 bases between them. This CDR3 is CSALLTGNQPQHF. The CDR3 DNA follows: TGCAGTGCGCTCCTGACGGGCAATCAGCCCCAGCATTTT.

The chain couples TRBV12-3 or TRBV12-4 to TRBJ2-3; 9 bases are a match to TRBD2. CDR3 size: 20 residues. Trimming cost V 1 base and J 2 bases; bases outside gene matches: 16. The CDR3 DNA follows: TGTGCCAGCAGTTTAGATCAGCGGGGGGCCTTCCACGGGTACACAGATACGCAGTATTTT. Translation gives CASSLDQRGAFHGYTDTQYF.

The chain couples TRBV3-1 to TRBJ2-1; 10 bases are shared with TRBD2. Trimming cost V 0 bases and J 1 base; bases outside gene matches: 3. This CDR3 has 17 residues. CDR1 and CDR2 from the germline V gene are LGHDT and YNNKEL (reference sequence). In nucleotides, the CDR3 is TGTGCCAGCAGCCAAGAGGTTAGCGGGGGGTCCTACAATGAGCAGTTCTTC. Protein: CASSQEVSGGSYNEQFF.

The V call is TRBV29-1, the J call TRBJ1-4, with 11 positions matching TRBD1. Germline values: CDR1 SQVTM, CDR2 ANQGSEA. The CDR3 length is 15 residues. Trimming at V came to 6 bases and at J to 5 bases, leaving 8 bases not matched to a gene. This CDR3 is CSVPSGQGANEKLFF. DNA of the CDR3: TGCAGCGTACCGAGCGGACAGGGGGCGAATGAAAAACTGTTTTTT.

The V call is TRBV28, the J call TRBJ2-1; a possible D gene is TRBD2 (6 bases). Germline CDR1 MDHEN, CDR2 SYDVKM. This CDR3 spans 12 amino acids. Trimming removed 7 bases at V and 8 bases at J, with 12 bases between. CDR3 in amino acids: CASTPGGDEQFF. CDR3 bases: TGTGCCAGCACCCCCGGAGGGGATGAGCAGTTCTTC.

The rearrangement links TRBV24-1 to TRBJ2-5; 12 nucleotides match TRBD1. Germline-derived CDR1 and CDR2 are KGHDR and SFDVKD. Unmatched junction bases numbered 8, after V lost 5 bases and J lost 5 bases. The CDR3 is made up of 16 amino acids. CDR3 region: CATSGGTGGGRETQYF. As DNA, the CDR3 is TGTGCCACCAGTGGGGGGACAGGGGGCGGTCGGGAGACCCAGTACTTC.

The rearrangement joins TRBV5-4 to TRBJ1-1, with D possibly being TRBD1 (5 bases). CDR1 is SGHNT, CDR2 YYREEE, per germline (reference sequence). The CDR3 totals 15 residues. The V gene lost 4 bases and the J gene lost 10 bases, with 23 bases spanning the gap. CDR3 protein: CASSLTQGLPPVAFF. CDR3 nucleotide sequence: TGTGCCAGCAGCCTGACGCAGGGACTACCACCGGTAGCTTTCTTT.

This chain connects TRBV12-3 or TRBV12-4 to TRBJ1-5; TRBD1 matches 7 bases. CDR3 size: 13 residues. J lost 6 bases, V lost 5 bases, and 4 bases had no gene match. CDR3 sequence: CASSTGESQPQHF. CDR3 coding DNA: TGTGCCAGCAGTACAGGGGAGAGTCAGCCCCAGCATTTT.